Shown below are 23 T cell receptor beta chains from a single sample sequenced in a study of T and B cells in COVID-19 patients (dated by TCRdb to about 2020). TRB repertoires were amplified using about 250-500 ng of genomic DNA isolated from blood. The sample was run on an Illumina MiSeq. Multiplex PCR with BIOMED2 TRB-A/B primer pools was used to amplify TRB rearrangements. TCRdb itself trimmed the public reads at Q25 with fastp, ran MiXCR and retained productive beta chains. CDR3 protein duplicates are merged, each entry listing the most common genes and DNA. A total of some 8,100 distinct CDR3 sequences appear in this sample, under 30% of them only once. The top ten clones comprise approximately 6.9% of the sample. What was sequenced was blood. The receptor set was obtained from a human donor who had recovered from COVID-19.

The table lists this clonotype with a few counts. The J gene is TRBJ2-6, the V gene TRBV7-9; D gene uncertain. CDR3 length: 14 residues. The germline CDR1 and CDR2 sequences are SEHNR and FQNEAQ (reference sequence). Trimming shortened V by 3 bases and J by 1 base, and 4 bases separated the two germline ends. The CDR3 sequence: CASSLGSGANVLTF. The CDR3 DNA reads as TGTGCCAGCAGCTTGGGGTCTGGGGCCAACGTCCTGACTTTC. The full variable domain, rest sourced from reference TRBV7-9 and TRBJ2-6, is DTGVSQNPRHKITKRGQNVTFRCDPISEHNRLYWYRQTLGQGPEFLTYFQNEAQLEKSRLLSDRFSAERPKGSFSTLEIQRTEQGDSAMYLCASSLGSGANVLTFGAGSRLTVL.

The CDR3 region is CASSQEVGDWENTEAFF. CDR3 coding DNA: TGCGCCAGCAGCCAAGAGGTAGGGGATTGGGAGAACACTGAAGCTTTCTTT. V gene TRBV4-3 combines with J gene TRBJ1-1, with D maybe TRBD1 (5 bases). V lost 0 bases to trimming and J lost 1 base, with 15 bases between them. Germline values: CDR1 LGHNA, CDR2 YSLEER. The CDR3 runs to 17 residues.

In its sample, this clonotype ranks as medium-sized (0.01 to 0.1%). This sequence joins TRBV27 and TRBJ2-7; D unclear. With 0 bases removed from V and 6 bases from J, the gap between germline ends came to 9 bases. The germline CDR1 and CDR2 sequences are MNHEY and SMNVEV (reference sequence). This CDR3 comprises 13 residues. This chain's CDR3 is CASSLSPESEQYF. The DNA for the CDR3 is TGTGCCAGCAGTTTATCTCCTGAGTCCGAGCAGTACTTC.

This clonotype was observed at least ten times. CDR3 in DNA: TGTGCCAGCAGCTGGGACAGGGCCGGCTACACCTTC. Its translation is CASSWDRAGYTF. V gene TRBV6-5 combines with J gene TRBJ1-2, with 9 bases aligning to TRBD1. The CDR3 spans 12 residues. Trimming took 6 bases from V and 8 from J; bases not matched to a gene: 4. Germline V CDR1 and CDR2: MNHEY, SVGAGI.

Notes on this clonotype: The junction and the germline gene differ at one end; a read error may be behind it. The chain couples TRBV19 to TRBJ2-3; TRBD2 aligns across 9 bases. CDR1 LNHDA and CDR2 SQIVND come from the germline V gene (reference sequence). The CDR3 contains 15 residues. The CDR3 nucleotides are TGTGCCTGGATAGCGGGGGCAATCCTTGCAGACACGCAGTATTTT. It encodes CAWIAGAILADTQYF.

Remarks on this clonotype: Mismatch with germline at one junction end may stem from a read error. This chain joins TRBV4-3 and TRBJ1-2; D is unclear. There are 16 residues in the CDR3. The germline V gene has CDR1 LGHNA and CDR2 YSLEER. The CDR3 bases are TGTGCCAGCAGCCAAGATCAAGCCGCTTCAAACTATGGCTACACCTTC. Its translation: CASSQDQAASNYGYTF.

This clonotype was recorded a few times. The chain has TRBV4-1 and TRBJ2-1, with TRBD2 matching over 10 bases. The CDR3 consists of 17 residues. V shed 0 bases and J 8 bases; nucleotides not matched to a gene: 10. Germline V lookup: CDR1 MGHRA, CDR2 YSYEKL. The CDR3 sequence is CASSQEVAGGPSDEQFF. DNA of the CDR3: TGCGCCAGCAGCCAAGAAGTAGCGGGAGGTCCTAGTGATGAGCAGTTCTTC.

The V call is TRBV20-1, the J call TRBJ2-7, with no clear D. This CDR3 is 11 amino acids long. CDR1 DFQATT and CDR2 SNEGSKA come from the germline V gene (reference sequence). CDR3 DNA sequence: TGCAGCGTGGTAGCCTCCTACGAGCAGTACTTC. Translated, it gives CSVVASYEQYF.

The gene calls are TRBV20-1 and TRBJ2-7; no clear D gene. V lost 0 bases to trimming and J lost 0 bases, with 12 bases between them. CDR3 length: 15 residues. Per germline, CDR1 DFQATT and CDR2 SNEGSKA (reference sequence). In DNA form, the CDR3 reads TGCAGTGCTAGAGATGCATACAGATCCTCCTACGAGCAGTACTTC. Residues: CSARDAYRSSYEQYF.

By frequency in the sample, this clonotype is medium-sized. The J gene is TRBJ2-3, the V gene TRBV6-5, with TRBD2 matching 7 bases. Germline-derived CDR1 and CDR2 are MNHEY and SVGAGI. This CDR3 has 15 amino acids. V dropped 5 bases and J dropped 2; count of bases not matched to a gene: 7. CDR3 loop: CASSALREITDTQYF. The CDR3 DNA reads TGTGCCAGCAGTGCCCTGCGGGAGATCACAGATACGCAGTATTTT.

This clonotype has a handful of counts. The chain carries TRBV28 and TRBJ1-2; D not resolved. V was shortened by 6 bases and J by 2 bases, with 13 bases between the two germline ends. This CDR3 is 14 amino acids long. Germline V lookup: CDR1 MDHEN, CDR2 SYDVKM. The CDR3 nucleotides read TGTGCCAGCAGCGAGGACCCTTTGAACTATGGCTACACCTTC. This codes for CASSEDPLNYGYTF.

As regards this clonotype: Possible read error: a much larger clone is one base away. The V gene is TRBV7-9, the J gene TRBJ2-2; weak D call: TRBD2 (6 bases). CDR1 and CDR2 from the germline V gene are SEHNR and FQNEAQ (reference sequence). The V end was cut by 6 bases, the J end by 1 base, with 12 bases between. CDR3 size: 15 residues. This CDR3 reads CASRRLEGNTGELFF. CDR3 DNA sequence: TGTGCCAGCAGACGACTAGAGGGGAACACCGGGGAGCTGTTTTTT.

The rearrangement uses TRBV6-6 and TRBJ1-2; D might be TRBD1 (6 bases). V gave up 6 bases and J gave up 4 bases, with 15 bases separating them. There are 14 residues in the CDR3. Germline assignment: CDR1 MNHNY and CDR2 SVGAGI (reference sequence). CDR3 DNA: TGTGCCAGCAGACCTGGAGGGGGTGTCTATGGCTACACCTTC. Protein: CASRPGGGVYGYTF.

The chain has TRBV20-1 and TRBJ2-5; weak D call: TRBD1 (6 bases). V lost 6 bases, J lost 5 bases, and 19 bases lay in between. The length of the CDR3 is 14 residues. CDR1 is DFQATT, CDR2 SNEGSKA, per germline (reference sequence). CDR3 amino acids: CSAEDSGRIETQYF. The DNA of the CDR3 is TGCAGTGCCGAGGACAGCGGACGAATTGAGACCCAGTACTTC.

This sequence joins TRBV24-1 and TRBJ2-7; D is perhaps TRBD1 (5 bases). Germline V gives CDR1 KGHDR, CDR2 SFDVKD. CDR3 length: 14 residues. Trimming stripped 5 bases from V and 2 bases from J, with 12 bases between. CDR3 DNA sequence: TGTGCCACCAGTGGGACACAGACCCCCTACGAGCAGTACTTC. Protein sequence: CATSGTQTPYEQYF.

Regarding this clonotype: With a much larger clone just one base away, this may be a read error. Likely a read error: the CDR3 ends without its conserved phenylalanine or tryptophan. The CDR3 is CATSNRRTSTDTQYL. CDR3 in DNA: TGTGCCACCAGTAACAGGAGAACTAGCACAGATACGCAGTATTTA. The chain carries TRBV24-1 and TRBJ2-3; D is possibly TRBD1 (5 bases). CDR3 length: 15 residues. The ends were cut back, 6 bases at V and 0 bases at J, with 12 bases in the middle. The germline CDR1 and CDR2 sequences are KGHDR and SFDVKD.

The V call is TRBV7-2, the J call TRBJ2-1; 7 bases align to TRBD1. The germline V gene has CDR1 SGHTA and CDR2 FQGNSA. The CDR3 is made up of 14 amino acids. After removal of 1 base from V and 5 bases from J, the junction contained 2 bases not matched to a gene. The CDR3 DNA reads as TGTGCCAGCAGCTTAGGACAGGGTCACAATGAGCAGTTCTTC. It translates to CASSLGQGHNEQFF.

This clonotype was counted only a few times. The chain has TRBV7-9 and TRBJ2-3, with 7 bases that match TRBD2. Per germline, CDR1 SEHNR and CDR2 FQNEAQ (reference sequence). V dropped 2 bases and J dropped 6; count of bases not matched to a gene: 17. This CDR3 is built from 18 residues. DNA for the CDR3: TGTGCCAGCAGCTTAAGGCGGGAGCTTGGACTAGGGACCGATACGCAGTATTTT. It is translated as CASSLRRELGLGTDTQYF.

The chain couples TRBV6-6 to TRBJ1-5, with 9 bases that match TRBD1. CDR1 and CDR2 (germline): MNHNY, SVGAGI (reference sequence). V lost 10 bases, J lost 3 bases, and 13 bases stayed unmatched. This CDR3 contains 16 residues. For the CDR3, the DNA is TGTGCCACCTGGACAGGGGCGCCTAACACCAATCAGCCCCAGCATTTT. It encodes CATWTGAPNTNQPQHF.

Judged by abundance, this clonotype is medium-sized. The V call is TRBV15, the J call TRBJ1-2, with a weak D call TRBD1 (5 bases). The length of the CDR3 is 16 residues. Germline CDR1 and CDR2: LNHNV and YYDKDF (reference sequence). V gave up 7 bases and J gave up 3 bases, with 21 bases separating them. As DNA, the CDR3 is TGTGCCACCACCTTGGATCGGGGACGCTATGACTATGGCTACACCTTC. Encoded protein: CATTLDRGRYDYGYTF.

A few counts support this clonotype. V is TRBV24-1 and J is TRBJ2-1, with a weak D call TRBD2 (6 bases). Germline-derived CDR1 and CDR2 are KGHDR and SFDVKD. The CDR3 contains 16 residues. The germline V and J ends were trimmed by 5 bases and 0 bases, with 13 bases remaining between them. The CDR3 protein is CATSGEEFSSYNEQFF. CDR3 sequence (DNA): TGTGCCACCAGTGGGGAGGAGTTTAGCTCCTACAATGAGCAGTTCTTC.

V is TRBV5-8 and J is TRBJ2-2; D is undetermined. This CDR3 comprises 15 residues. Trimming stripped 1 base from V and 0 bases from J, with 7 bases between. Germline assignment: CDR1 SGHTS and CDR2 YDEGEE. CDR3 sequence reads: CASSLWRSNTGELFF. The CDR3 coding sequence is TGTGCCAGCAGCTTGTGGCGATCGAACACCGGGGAGCTGTTTTTT. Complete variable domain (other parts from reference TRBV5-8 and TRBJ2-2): EAGVTQSPTHLIKTRGQQATLRCSPISGHTSVYWYQQALGLGLQFLLWYDEGEERNRGNFPPRFSGRQFPNYSSELNVNALELEDSALYLCASSLWRSNTGELFFGEGSRLTVL.

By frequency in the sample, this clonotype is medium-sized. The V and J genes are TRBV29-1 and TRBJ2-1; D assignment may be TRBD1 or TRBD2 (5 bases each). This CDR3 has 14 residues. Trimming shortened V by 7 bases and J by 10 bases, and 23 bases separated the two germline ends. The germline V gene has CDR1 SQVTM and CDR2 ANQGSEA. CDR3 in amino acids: CSGQREGRAGEQFF. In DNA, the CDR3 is TGCAGCGGGCAGAGAGAGGGCCGAGCAGGGGAGCAGTTCTTC.